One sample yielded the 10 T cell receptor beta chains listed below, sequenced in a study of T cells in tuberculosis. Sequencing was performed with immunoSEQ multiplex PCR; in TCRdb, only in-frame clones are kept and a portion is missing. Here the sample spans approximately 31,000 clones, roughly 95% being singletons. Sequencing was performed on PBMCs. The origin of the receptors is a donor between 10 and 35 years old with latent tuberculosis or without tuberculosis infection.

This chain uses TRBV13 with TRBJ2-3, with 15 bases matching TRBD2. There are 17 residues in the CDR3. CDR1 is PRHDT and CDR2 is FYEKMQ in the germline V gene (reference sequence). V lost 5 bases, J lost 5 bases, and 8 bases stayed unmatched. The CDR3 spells CASSLDGLAGGIDTQYF. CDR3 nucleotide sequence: TGTGCCAGCAGCCTTGATGGACTAGCGGGGGGGATAGATACGCAGTATTTT.

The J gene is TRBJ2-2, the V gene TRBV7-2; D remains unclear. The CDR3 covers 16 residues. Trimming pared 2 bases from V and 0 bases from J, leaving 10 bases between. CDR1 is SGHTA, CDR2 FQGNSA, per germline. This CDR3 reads CASSLMRRTNTGELFF. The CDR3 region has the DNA TGTGCCAGCAGCTTAATGCGGCGGACGAACACCGGGGAGCTGTTTTTT.

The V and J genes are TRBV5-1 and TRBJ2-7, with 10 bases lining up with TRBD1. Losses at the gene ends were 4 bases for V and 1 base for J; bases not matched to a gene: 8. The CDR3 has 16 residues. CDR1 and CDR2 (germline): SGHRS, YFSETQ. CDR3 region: CASSPTWTGGSYEQYF. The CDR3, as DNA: TGCGCCAGCAGCCCCACCTGGACAGGGGGATCCTACGAGCAGTACTTC.

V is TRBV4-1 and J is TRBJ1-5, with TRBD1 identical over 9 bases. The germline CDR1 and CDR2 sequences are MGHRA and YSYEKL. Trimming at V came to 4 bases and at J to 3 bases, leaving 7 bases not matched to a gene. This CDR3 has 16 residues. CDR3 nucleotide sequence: TGCGCCAGCAGCCGTCAAACAGGGGGCAACAATCAGCCCCAGCATTTT. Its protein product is CASSRQTGGNNQPQHF.

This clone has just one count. CDR3 nucleotide sequence: TGTGCCAGCAGGGGGACAGGGGAGCAGTACTTC. Its translation: CASRGTGEQYF. The chain is built from TRBV2 and TRBJ2-7, with 9 nucleotides matching TRBD1. Germline CDR1 reads SNHLY; CDR2 reads FYNNEI. V shed 6 bases and J 7 bases; nucleotides not matched to a gene: 1. This CDR3 is 11 amino acids long.

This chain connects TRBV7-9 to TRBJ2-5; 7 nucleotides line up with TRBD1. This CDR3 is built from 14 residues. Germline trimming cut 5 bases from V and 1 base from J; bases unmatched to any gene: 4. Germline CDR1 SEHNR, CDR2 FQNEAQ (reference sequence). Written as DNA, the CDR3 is TGTGCCAGCAGCCCTGGGACAGTCCAAGAGACCCAGTACTTC. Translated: CASSPGTVQETQYF.

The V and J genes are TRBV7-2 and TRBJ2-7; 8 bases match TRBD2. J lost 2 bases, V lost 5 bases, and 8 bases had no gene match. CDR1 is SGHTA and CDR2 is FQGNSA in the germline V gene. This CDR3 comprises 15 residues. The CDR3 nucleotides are TGTGCCAGCAGCACCGGACTAGCTGATACCTACGAGCAGTACTTC. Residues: CASSTGLADTYEQYF.

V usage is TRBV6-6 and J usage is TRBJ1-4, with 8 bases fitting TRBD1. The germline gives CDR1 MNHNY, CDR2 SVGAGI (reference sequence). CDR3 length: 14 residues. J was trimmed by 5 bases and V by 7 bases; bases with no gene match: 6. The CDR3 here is CASTGGQGNEKLFF. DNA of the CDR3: TGTGCCAGCACGGGTGGACAGGGAAATGAAAAACTGTTTTTT.

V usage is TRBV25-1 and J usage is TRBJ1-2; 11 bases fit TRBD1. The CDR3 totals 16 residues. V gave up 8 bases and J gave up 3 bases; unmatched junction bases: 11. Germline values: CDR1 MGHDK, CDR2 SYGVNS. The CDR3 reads CASGDNWDRGDYGYTF. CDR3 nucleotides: TGTGCCAGCGGAGATAATTGGGACAGGGGGGACTATGGCTACACCTTC.

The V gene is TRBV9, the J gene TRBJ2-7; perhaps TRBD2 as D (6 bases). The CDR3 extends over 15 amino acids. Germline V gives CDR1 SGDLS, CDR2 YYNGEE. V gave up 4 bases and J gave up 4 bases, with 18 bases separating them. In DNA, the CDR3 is TGTGCCAGCAGCCCCGAGGGGAGCGGGCGGTACGAGCAGTACTTC. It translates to CASSPEGSGRYEQYF.